This passage covers 11 T cell receptor beta chains from one sample sequenced in a study of regulatory T cells in long-lasting Graves disease. CDR3-region Arm-PCR and iRepertoire HTBI primers produced the TCR beta libraries. TCRdb passed the multiplex PCR reads through MiXCR, listing each CDR3 protein once. The top ten clones hold more than 13% of a sample with roughly 430,000 distinct CDR3 sequences, under 25% of them seen once. The time point here: persistent/refractory GD, antithyroid drugs over 5 years with positive TRAb. Researchers made the TCR library from RNA that was extracted from PBMCs. Sequencing was performed on peripheral blood mononuclear cells (PBMCs), taken when the disease was refractory, from a patient treated with antithyroid drugs. These receptors all stem from a female donor with Graves disease.

In its sample, this clonotype was seen a few times. This chain joins TRBV18 and TRBJ1-3; possibly TRBD1 for D (6 bases). Between the trimmed V and J ends, which lost 4 bases and 0 bases, there was a span of 13 bases. Germline lookup yields CDR1 KGHSH and CDR2 LQKENI. The CDR3 consists of 16 residues. The CDR3 DNA sequence: TGTGCCAGCTCACGGGGACAACCGCACTCTGGAAACACCATATATTTT. Residues: CASSRGQPHSGNTIYF. Filled out from reference TRBV18 and TRBJ1-3, the complete variable domain reads NAGVMQNPRHLVRRRGQEARLRCSPMKGHSHVYWYRQLPEEGLKFMVYLQKENIIDESGMPKERFSAEFPKEGPSILRIQQVVRGDSAAYFCASSRGQPHSGNTIYFGEGSWLTVV.

V and J are TRBV3-1 and TRBJ2-7; TRBD2 agrees at 9 bases. CDR1 LGHDT and CDR2 YNNKEL come from the germline V gene (reference sequence). V shed 2 bases, J shed 4 bases, and the junction held 6 bases outside the gene matches. The CDR3 sequence is 15 residues long. The CDR3 sequence: CASSQQGLAGYEQYF. The CDR3 DNA follows: TGTGCCAGCAGCCAACAGGGACTAGCAGGGTACGAGCAGTACTTC.

As to this clonotype: This clone may be a read error of a much larger clone one base away. The chain has TRBV6-1 and TRBJ2-2; 7 bases line up with TRBD2. Germline CDR1 is MNHNS and CDR2 is SASEGT. The CDR3 loop spans 15 amino acids. Trimming removed 8 bases from V and 3 bases from J; junction bases left unmatched: 9. In nucleotides, the CDR3 is TGTGCCAGCGACGGTTCTGGGGGGGACACCGGGGAGCTGTTTTTT. This codes for CASDGSGGDTGELFF.

This clonotype was picked up many times. The J gene is TRBJ1-3, the V gene TRBV2, with D maybe TRBD1 (6 bases). This CDR3 spans 14 amino acids. CDR1 and CDR2 from the germline V gene are SNHLY and FYNNEI. V shed 4 bases and J shed 3 bases, with 10 bases lying between them. The CDR3 DNA follows: TGTGCCAGCAGTGCCGGGGGCGTTGGAAACACCATATATTTT. Protein sequence: CASSAGGVGNTIYF.

V and J are TRBV25-1 and TRBJ2-5; D is ambiguous. This CDR3 has 12 residues. Germline assignment: CDR1 MGHDK and CDR2 SYGVNS. V was cut by 0 bases and J by 4 bases, with 3 bases left in between. CDR3: CASSEYAETQYF. The CDR3 DNA reads as TGTGCCAGCAGTGAATACGCAGAGACCCAGTACTTC. The variable domain in full, with the rest retrieved from reference TRBV25-1 and TRBJ2-5, is EADIYQTPRYLVIGTGKKITLECSQTMGHDKMYWYQQDPGMELHLIHYSYGVNSTEKGDLSSESTVSRIRTEHFPLTLESARPSHTSQYLCASSEYAETQYFGPGTRLLVL.

This clonotype has at least ten counts. The rearrangement uses TRBV12-3 or TRBV12-4 and TRBJ1-1; no firm D call. Trimming removed 6 bases from V and 6 bases from J, with 11 bases in between. This CDR3 is 12 amino acids long. CDR3 DNA sequence: TGTGCCAGCAGGACCCCAGGTCCTGAAGCTTTCTTT. The encoded protein is CASRTPGPEAFF.

This clonotype has at least ten counts. The chain has TRBV2 and TRBJ1-2; TRBD1 matches at 8 bases. This CDR3 region has 14 residues. J gave up 2 bases and V 4 bases, and 3 bases lay outside the gene matches. The germline gives CDR1 SNHLY, CDR2 FYNNEI. The CDR3 DNA sequence: TGTGCCAGCAGTGGAGGACAGGGCAACTATGGCTACACCTTC. It encodes CASSGGQGNYGYTF.

The rearrangement uses TRBV27 and TRBJ1-6; 9 bases are shared with TRBD1. The CDR3 is 15 residues long. Germline CDR1 reads MNHEY; CDR2 reads SMNVEV (reference sequence). Trimming at V came to 6 bases and at J to 7 bases, leaving 7 bases not matched to a gene. The CDR3 reads CASRGTGIRNSPLHF. The CDR3 DNA reads as TGTGCCAGCAGGGGGACAGGGATTAGGAATTCACCCCTCCACTTT.

The gene calls are TRBV4-3 and TRBJ1-2; D remains ambiguous. The CDR3 spans 14 residues. Germline lookup yields CDR1 LGHNA and CDR2 YSLEER. Trimming left V 2 bases short and J 3 bases short, with 10 bases between. CDR3 region: CASSQPVDDYGYTF. The CDR3 DNA sequence: TGCGCCAGCAGCCAACCTGTGGATGACTATGGCTACACCTTC.

The chain employs TRBV20-1 and TRBJ1-1; no definite D call. Germline CDR1 reads DFQATT; CDR2 reads SNEGSKA (reference sequence). The germline V and J ends were trimmed by 0 bases and 6 bases, with 14 bases remaining between them. This CDR3 comprises 14 residues. The CDR3 DNA sequence: TGCAGTGCTAGAGATCATTTGAGGGTCGCTGAAGCTTTCTTT. Its translation: CSARDHLRVAEAFF.

This clonotype was counted a few times. The V and J genes are TRBV19 and TRBJ2-7; TRBD2 aligns across 9 bases. Germline trimming cut 2 bases from V and 7 bases from J; bases unmatched to any gene: 15. This CDR3 has 17 residues. CDR1 and CDR2 from the germline V gene are LNHDA and SQIVND (reference sequence). The CDR3 loop is CASSIQSGSGSPWEQYF. CDR3 bases: TGTGCCAGTAGTATACAATCTGGTAGCGGGAGTCCCTGGGAGCAGTACTTC.